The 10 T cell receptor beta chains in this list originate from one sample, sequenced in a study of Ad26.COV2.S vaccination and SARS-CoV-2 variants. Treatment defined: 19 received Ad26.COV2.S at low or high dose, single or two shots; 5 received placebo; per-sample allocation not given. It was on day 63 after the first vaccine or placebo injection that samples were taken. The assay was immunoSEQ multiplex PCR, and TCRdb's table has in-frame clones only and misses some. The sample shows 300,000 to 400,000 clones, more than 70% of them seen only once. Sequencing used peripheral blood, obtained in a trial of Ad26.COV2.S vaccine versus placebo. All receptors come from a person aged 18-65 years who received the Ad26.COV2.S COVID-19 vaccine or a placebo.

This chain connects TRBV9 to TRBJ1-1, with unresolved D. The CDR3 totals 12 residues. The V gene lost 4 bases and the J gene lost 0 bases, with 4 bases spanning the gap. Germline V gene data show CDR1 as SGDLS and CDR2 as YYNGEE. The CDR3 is CASSPMNTEAFF. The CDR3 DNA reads TGTGCCAGCAGCCCCATGAACACTGAAGCTTTCTTT.

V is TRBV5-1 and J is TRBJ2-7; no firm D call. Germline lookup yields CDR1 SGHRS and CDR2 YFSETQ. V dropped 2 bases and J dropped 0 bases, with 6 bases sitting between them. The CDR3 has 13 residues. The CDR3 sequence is CASSFRVSYEQYF. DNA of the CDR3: TGCGCCAGCAGCTTTCGGGTCTCCTACGAGCAGTACTTC.

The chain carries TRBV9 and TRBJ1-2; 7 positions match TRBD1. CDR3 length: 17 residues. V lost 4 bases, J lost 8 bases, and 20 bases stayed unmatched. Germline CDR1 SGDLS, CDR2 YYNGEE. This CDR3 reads CASSITPSPDRVEGYTF. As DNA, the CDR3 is TGTGCCAGCAGCATCACCCCCTCCCCCGACAGGGTGGAGGGCTACACCTTC.

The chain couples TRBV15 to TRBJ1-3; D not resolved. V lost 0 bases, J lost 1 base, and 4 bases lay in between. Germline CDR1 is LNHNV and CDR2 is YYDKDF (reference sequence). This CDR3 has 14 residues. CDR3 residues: CATSRDSSGNTIYF. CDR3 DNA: TGTGCCACCAGCAGAGACAGTTCTGGAAACACCATATATTTT.

The CDR3 sequence is CASSTGTGSNSPLHF. The CDR3 DNA is TGCGCCAGCAGCACGGGGACAGGCAGCAATTCACCCCTCCACTTT. This rearrangement joins TRBV5-1 to TRBJ1-6; 8 bases fit TRBD1. With V trimmed by 4 bases and J by 7 bases, 7 bases remained unmatched. The CDR3 length is 15 residues. CDR1 is SGHRS, CDR2 YFSETQ, per germline.

The CDR3 is CASSPGESGNTIYF. The DNA for the CDR3 is TGTGCCAGCAGCCCAGGGGAATCTGGAAACACCATATATTTT. The chain links TRBV3-1 (or the pseudogene TRBV3-2) to TRBJ1-3; maybe TRBD1 (6 bases). The CDR3 is 14 residues long. The germline V gene encodes CDR1 LGHDT and CDR2 YNNKEL (reference sequence). Trimming removed 4 bases from V and 1 base from J, with 8 bases in between.

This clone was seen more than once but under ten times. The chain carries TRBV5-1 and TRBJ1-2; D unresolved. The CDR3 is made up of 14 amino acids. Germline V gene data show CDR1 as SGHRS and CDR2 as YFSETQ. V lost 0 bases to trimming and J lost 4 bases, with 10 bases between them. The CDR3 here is CASSLAERSYGYTF. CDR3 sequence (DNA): TGCGCCAGCAGCTTGGCCGAGCGGTCCTATGGCTACACCTTC.

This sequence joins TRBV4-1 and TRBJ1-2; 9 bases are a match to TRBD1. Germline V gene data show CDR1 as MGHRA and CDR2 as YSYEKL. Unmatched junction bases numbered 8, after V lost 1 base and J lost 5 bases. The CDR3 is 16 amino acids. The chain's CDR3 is CASSQVGDRGNYGYTF. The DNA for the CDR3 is TGCGCCAGCAGCCAAGTGGGAGACAGGGGGAATTATGGCTACACCTTC.

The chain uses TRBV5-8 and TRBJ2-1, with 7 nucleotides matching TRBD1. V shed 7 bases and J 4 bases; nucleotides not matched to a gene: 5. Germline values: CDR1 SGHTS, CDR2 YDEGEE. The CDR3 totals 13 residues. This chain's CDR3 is CASCRDRYNEQFF. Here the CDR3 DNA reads TGTGCCAGCTGCCGGGACAGATACAATGAGCAGTTCTTC. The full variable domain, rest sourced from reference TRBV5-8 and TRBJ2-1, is EAGVTQSPTHLIKTRGQQATLRCSPISGHTSVYWYQQALGLGLQFLLWYDEGEERNRGNFPPRFSGRQFPNYSSELNVNALELEDSALYLCASCRDRYNEQFFGPGTRLTVL.

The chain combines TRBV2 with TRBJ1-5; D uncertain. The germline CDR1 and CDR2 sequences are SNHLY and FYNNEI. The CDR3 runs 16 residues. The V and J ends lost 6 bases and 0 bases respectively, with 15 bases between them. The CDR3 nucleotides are TGTGCCAGCAGCGAGAGACGGGCAAATAGCAATCAGCCCCAGCATTTT. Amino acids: CASSERRANSNQPQHF.